The 27 T cell receptor beta chains below were found in one sample sequenced in a study of CD8+CD57+ T cells in acquired aplastic anemia. Researchers used genomic DNA as the template to profile TCR beta VDJ and CDR3. TCRdb re-called the reads with MiXCR, one entry per CDR3 protein. The repertoire holds hundreds of thousands of distinct CDR3 sequences, with 45% to 65% as singletons. By flow cytometry, patients selected for sequencing had shown an expansion of CD8+CD57+ cells. The sample taken for sequencing was sorted CD4+, CD8+, or CD8+CD57+ T cells (not recorded which) from PBMCs. Every receptor here comes from a human donor with aplastic anemia.

As for this clonotype: It is likely a read error, because the conserved phenylalanine at the end of the CDR3 is missing. The chain recombines TRBV19 with TRBJ2-7; perhaps TRBD2 as D (6 bases). Trimming pared 3 bases from V and 3 bases from J, leaving 15 bases between. The CDR3 covers 15 residues. CDR1 and CDR2 (germline): LNHDA, SQIVND (reference sequence). In DNA form, the CDR3 reads TGTGCCAGTAGTATTCGGGACGTCGGGGGCTACGAGCAGTACCTC. Translation gives CASSIRDVGGYEQYL.

This clonotype occurred many times. The J gene is TRBJ2-7, the V gene TRBV2; no clear D gene. The CDR3 sequence is 12 residues long. V lost 6 bases to trimming and J lost 4 bases, with 10 bases between them. Germline V gives CDR1 SNHLY, CDR2 FYNNEI. CDR3: CASRGTGYEQYF. The CDR3, as DNA: TGTGCCAGCAGAGGTACTGGTTACGAGCAGTACTTC.

This clonotype has ten or more counts. The chain employs TRBV25-1 and TRBJ2-7, with D possibly called TRBD1 or TRBD2 (6 bases each). CDR1 is MGHDK and CDR2 is SYGVNS in the germline V gene. V was pared by 9 bases and J by 6 bases, with 15 bases between. The CDR3 is 12 residues long. The CDR3 loop is CARTGGHVEQYF. The CDR3 DNA is TGTGCCAGGACCGGGGGCCACGTCGAGCAGTACTTC.

The CDR3 nucleotides are TGTGCCAGCAGCTTAATCCGGACAGGGGGGGTGGAGACAGAGACCCAGTACTTC. Its protein is CASSLIRTGGVETETQYF. The chain is built from TRBV7-9 and TRBJ2-5; 10 bases fit TRBD1. Trimming removed 2 bases from V and 4 bases from J; junction bases left unmatched: 13. The CDR3 consists of 18 residues. Germline CDR1 and CDR2: SEHNR and FQNEAQ (reference sequence).

This chain joins TRBV24-1 and TRBJ1-5; 10 nucleotides agree with TRBD1. V lost 7 bases, J lost 3 bases, and 8 bases stayed unmatched. Germline assignment: CDR1 KGHDR and CDR2 SFDVKD. The CDR3 runs to 16 residues. CDR3 region: CATSYGTGVTNQPQHF. The CDR3 coding sequence is TGTGCCACCAGCTACGGGACAGGGGTAACCAATCAGCCCCAGCATTTT.

This clonotype was observed at least ten times. The chain carries TRBV5-8 and TRBJ1-1; 9 bases agree with TRBD1. CDR3 length equals 17 residues. The J segment lost 1 base and the V segment lost 0 bases, leaving 7 bases of the junction unmatched. Germline V lookup: CDR1 SGHTS, CDR2 YDEGEE. The chain's CDR3 is CASSLGGTGQRNTEAFF. The CDR3 region has the DNA TGTGCCAGCAGCTTGGGGGGGACAGGGCAAAGGAACACTGAAGCTTTCTTT.

This chain joins TRBV9 and TRBJ2-7; D gene unclear. V was cut by 4 bases and J by 1 base, with 12 bases left in between. Germline CDR1 and CDR2: SGDLS and YYNGEE. This CDR3 comprises 14 residues. CDR3 amino acids: CASSPYQPSYEQYF. In DNA, the CDR3 is TGTGCCAGCAGCCCCTACCAGCCGTCCTACGAGCAGTACTTC.

V is TRBV20-1 and J is TRBJ2-2; 8 bases align to TRBD1. With V trimmed by 3 bases and J by 9 bases, 15 bases remained unmatched. There are 16 residues in the CDR3. The germline gives CDR1 DFQATT, CDR2 SNEGSKA (reference sequence). CDR3 nucleotides: TGCAGTGCTAGGGGCACACAGGGGGGAAGACCCTGGGAGCTGTTTTTT. As protein: CSARGTQGGRPWELFF.

V gene TRBV19 combines with J gene TRBJ2-1, with 9 bases fitting TRBD2. The CDR3 covers 15 residues. Germline CDR1 and CDR2: LNHDA and SQIVND (reference sequence). The V and J ends lost 2 bases and 10 bases, in that order; junction bases with no gene match: 9. The CDR3 here is CASSIIAGASNEQFF. Here the CDR3 DNA reads TGTGCCAGTAGTATAATAGCGGGAGCTAGTAACGAGCAGTTCTTC.

The chain combines TRBV6-5 with TRBJ1-5; D perhaps matches TRBD1 (5 bases). The length of the CDR3 is 15 residues. In germline, CDR1 is MNHEY, CDR2 SVGAGI. V gave up 0 bases and J gave up 4 bases, with 10 bases separating them. The CDR3 loop reads CASSYSGADNQPQHF. In DNA, the CDR3 is TGTGCCAGCAGTTACTCAGGGGCAGATAATCAGCCCCAGCATTTT.

The rearrangement links TRBV20-1 to TRBJ2-7, with TRBD1 matching 9 bases. This CDR3 comprises 15 residues. Germline lookup yields CDR1 DFQATT and CDR2 SNEGSKA (reference sequence). V lost 0 bases, J lost 3 bases, and 6 bases stayed unmatched. The CDR3 loop is CSARDSGTGIYEQYF. In DNA, the CDR3 is TGCAGTGCTAGAGATTCCGGGACAGGGATCTACGAGCAGTACTTC.

This clonotype was picked up many times. The V and J genes are TRBV7-9 and TRBJ1-1; D remains unclear. The CDR3 is 13 amino acids. Looked up from germline, CDR1 is SEHNR and CDR2 is FQNEAQ (reference sequence). V dropped 3 bases and J dropped 3 bases, with 8 bases sitting between them. The CDR3 DNA follows: TGTGCCAGCAGCTTCTTCCAGGACACTGAAGCTTTCTTT. As protein: CASSFFQDTEAFF.

This chain uses TRBV10-3 with TRBJ2-4, with a tentative D call TRBD2 (6 bases). The germline CDR1 and CDR2 sequences are ENHRY and SYGVKD. The CDR3 has 16 residues. Trimming removed 6 bases at V and 0 bases at J, with 15 bases between. CDR3 sequence reads: CAIRTPTGVAKNIQYF. The CDR3 DNA follows: TGTGCCATCAGGACTCCGACGGGAGTAGCCAAAAACATTCAGTACTTC.

Worth noting for this clonotype: Lacking the conserved final phenylalanine or tryptophan, this CDR3 likely reflects a read error. The DNA is left out, because the CDR3 cannot be placed on it with certainty; the CDR3 is given as TCRdb lists it. The chain carries TRBV29-1 and TRBJ2-3; TRBD1 is taken as the D call from the table, unchecked against the DNA. CDR1 is SQVTM, CDR2 ANQGSEA, per germline. The CDR3 comprises 11 residues, both ends counted. The CDR3 is CSARNVQGGIY.

The chain is built from TRBV7-9 and TRBJ2-7; 11 bases agree with TRBD2. Germline CDR1 and CDR2: SEHNR and FQNEAQ (reference sequence). There are 15 residues in the CDR3. V gave up 6 bases and J gave up 3 bases; unmatched junction bases: 7. In nucleotides, the CDR3 is TGTGCCAGCAGTCACGGGACTAGCGGCCACTACGAGCAGTACTTC. Translated: CASSHGTSGHYEQYF.

This clonotype was seen at least ten times. The V and J genes are TRBV12-3 or TRBV12-4 and TRBJ1-2; D is perhaps TRBD1 (6 bases). Trimming took off 7 bases at V and 3 bases at J, with 12 bases between the two ends. This CDR3 region has 13 residues. CDR3 amino acids: CASKWGLDYGYTF. DNA of the CDR3: TGTGCCAGCAAGTGGGGGCTAGACTATGGCTACACCTTC.

The V and J genes are TRBV20-1 and TRBJ2-5; D may be TRBD1 or TRBD2 (5 bases each). CDR1 is DFQATT, CDR2 SNEGSKA, per germline (reference sequence). The V end lost 1 base, the J end lost 4 bases, and 7 bases lay between the germline ends. The CDR3 length is 12 residues. CDR3 sequence: CSARVGTETQYF. In nucleotides, the CDR3 is TGCAGTGCTAGAGTGGGGACAGAGACCCAGTACTTC.

For this clonotype: The conserved closing phenylalanine or tryptophan is absent in this CDR3, likely reflecting a read error. The DNA is left out, because the CDR3 cannot be placed on it with certainty; the CDR3 is given as TCRdb lists it. The gene calls are TRBV7-3 and TRBJ2-2. Germline V CDR1 and CDR2: SGHTA, FQGTGA. The CDR3 spans 10 amino acids, including both terminal residues. The CDR3 sequence: CASSTWGWLY.

The chain joins TRBV29-1 to TRBJ1-6; no clear D. The CDR3 spans 14 residues. The ends were cut back, 6 bases at V and 5 bases at J, with 14 bases in the middle. Germline-derived CDR1 and CDR2 are SQVTM and ANQGSEA. The CDR3 region has the DNA TGCAGCGTCGCTAATGACATGGATAATTCACCCCTCCACTTT. Protein: CSVANDMDNSPLHF.

This clonotype was recorded a few times. The genes are TRBV2 and TRBJ1-1; TRBD1 aligns across 9 bases. The CDR3 totals 14 residues. Germline V gives CDR1 SNHLY, CDR2 FYNNEI. V was pared by 1 base and J by 3 bases, with 0 bases of the junction left unmatched. CDR3 in amino acids: CASSEGTGDTEAFF. CDR3 nucleotides: TGTGCCAGCAGTGAAGGGACAGGGGACACTGAAGCTTTCTTT.

The chain links TRBV20-1 to TRBJ1-2; tentatively, D is TRBD1 (5 bases). This CDR3 has 14 residues. V lost 6 bases and J lost 4, with 18 bases in between. Germline CDR1 reads DFQATT; CDR2 reads SNEGSKA (reference sequence). DNA of the CDR3: TGCAGTGCGGTTCCGGGACCCCGTTCCTATGGCTACACCTTC. Its protein product is CSAVPGPRSYGYTF.

This clonotype was found many times. The rearrangement uses TRBV19 and TRBJ2-1; 10 positions agree with TRBD2. V lost 8 bases, J lost 4 bases, and 11 bases stayed unmatched. The CDR3 consists of 16 residues. CDR1 and CDR2 (germline): LNHDA, SQIVND (reference sequence). DNA of the CDR3: TGTGCCAGTGCGTCATTTCTAGCGGGGGAGTACAATGAGCAGTTCTTC. Protein product: CASASFLAGEYNEQFF.

A remark on this clonotype: Compared with germline, one end of the junction differs, possibly owing to a read error. The chain is built from TRBV6-4 and TRBJ2-3, with 7 bases aligning to TRBD2. The CDR3 extends over 16 amino acids. CDR1 is MRHNA and CDR2 is SNTAGT in the germline V gene. CDR3 sequence reads: CASSDSKAGRTDMQYF. CDR3 DNA sequence: TGTGCCAGCAGTGACTCGAAAGCGGGGCGCACAGATATGCAGTACTTT.

This clonotype appeared a few times. The V gene is TRBV15, the J gene TRBJ1-3; D ambiguous. The germline V and J ends were trimmed by 0 bases and 9 bases, with 12 bases remaining between them. This CDR3 has 14 amino acids. Per the germline V gene, CDR1 is LNHNV and CDR2 is YYDKDF (reference sequence). This CDR3 reads CATSRDRVEPTIYF. CDR3 DNA: TGTGCCACCAGCAGAGATCGAGTTGAACCCACCATATATTTT.

This clonotype turned up a few times. The chain is built from TRBV27 and TRBJ2-7, with 7 nucleotides matching TRBD1. V dropped 6 bases and J dropped 5; count of bases not matched to a gene: 13. Germline assignment: CDR1 MNHEY and CDR2 SMNVEV (reference sequence). This CDR3 spans 15 amino acids. The CDR3 here is CASSPGFGQVHEQYF. CDR3 in DNA: TGTGCCAGCAGCCCTGGTTTTGGACAGGTCCACGAGCAGTACTTC.

This clonotype was seen many times. The J gene is TRBJ1-5, the V gene TRBV12-3 or TRBV12-4; tentative D call: TRBD1 (6 bases). V lost 6 bases to trimming and J lost 7 bases, with 16 bases between them. The length of the CDR3 is 14 residues. The CDR3 reads CASRSGQLPQPQHF. CDR3 sequence (DNA): TGTGCCAGCAGAAGTGGACAGCTCCCCCAGCCCCAGCATTTT.

The chain carries TRBV14 and TRBJ1-6; D is uncertain. Trimming took 0 bases from V and 9 from J, leaving 15 bases between them. The V gene's germline CDR1 is SGHDN and CDR2 FVKESK. This CDR3 comprises 16 residues. The CDR3: CASSQEGQAGSSPLHF. The CDR3 DNA sequence: TGTGCCAGCAGCCAAGAAGGCCAGGCGGGATCTTCACCCCTCCACTTT.